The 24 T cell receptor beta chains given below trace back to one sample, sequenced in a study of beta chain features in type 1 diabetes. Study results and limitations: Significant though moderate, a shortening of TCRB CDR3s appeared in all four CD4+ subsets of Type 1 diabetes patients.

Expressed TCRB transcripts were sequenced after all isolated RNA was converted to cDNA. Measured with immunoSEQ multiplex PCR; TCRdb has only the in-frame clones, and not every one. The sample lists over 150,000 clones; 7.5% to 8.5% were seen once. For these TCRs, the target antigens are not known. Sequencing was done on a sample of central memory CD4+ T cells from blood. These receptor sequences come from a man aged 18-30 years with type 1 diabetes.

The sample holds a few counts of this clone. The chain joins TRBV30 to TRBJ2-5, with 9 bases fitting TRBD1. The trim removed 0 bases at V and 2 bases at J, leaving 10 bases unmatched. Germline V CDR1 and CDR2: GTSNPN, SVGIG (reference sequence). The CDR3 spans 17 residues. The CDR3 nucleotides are TGTGCCTGGAGTGTAAACAGGGGGCATTGGGTTCAAGAGACCCAGTACTTC. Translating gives CAWSVNRGHWVQETQYF.

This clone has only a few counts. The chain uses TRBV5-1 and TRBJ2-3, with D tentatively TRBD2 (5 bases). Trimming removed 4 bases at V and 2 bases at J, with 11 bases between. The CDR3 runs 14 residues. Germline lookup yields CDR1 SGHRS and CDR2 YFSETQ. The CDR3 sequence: CASSPGLITDTQYF. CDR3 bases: TGCGCCAGCAGCCCCGGACTGATCACAGATACGCAGTATTTT.

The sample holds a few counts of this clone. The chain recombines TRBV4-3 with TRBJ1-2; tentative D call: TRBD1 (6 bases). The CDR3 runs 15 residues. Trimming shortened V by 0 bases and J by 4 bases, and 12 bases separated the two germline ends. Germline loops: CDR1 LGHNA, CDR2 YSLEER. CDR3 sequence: CASSQETRGRYGYTF. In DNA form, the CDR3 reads TGCGCCAGCAGCCAAGAAACCAGGGGACGCTATGGCTACACCTTC.

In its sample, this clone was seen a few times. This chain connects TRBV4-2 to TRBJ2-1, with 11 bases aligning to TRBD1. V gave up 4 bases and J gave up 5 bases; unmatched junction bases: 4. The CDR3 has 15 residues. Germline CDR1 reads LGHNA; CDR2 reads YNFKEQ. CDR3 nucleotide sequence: TGTGCCAGCAGCCCTGGACAGGGGGCGAACAATGAGCAGTTCTTC. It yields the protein CASSPGQGANNEQFF.

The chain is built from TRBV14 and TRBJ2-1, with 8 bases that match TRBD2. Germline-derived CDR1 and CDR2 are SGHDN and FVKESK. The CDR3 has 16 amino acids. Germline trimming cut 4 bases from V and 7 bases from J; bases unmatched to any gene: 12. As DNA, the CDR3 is TGTGCCAGCAGCCCGAGTGGGACTAGACCGCAGAATGAGCAGTTCTTC. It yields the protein CASSPSGTRPQNEQFF.

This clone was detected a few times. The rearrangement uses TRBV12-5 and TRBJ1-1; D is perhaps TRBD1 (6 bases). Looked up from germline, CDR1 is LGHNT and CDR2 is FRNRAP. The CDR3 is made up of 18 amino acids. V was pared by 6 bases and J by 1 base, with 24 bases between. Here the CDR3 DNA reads TGTGCTAGTGGCTACGTCTCAAAAACCGGGACAACGAACACTGAAGCTTTCTTT. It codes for CASGYVSKTGTTNTEAFF.

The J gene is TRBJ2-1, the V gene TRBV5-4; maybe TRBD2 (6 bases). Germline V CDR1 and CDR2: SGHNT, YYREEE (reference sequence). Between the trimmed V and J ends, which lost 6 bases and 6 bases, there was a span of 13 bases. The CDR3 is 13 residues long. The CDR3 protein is CASTFPGVNEQFF. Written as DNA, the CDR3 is TGTGCCAGCACCTTCCCGGGAGTCAATGAGCAGTTCTTC.

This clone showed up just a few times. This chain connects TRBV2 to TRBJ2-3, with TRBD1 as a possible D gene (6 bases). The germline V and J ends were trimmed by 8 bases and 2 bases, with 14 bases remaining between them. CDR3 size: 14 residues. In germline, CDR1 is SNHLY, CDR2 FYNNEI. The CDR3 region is CASGRGGATDTQYF. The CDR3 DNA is TGTGCCAGCGGCCGAGGGGGAGCCACAGATACGCAGTATTTT.

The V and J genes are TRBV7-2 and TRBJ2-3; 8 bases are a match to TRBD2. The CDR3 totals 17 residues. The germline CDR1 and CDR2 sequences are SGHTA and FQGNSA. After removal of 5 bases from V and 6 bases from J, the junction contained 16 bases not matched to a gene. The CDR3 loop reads CASSPRGAGGVRDTQYF. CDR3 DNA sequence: TGTGCCAGCAGCCCGCGAGGGGCGGGAGGTGTGCGGGATACGCAGTATTTT.

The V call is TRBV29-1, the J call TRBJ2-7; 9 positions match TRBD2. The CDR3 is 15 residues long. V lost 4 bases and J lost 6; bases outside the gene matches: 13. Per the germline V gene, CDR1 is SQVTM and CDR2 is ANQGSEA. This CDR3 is CSVAGAGGPGGEQYF. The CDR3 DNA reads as TGCAGCGTTGCGGGAGCGGGGGGCCCCGGGGGCGAGCAGTACTTC.

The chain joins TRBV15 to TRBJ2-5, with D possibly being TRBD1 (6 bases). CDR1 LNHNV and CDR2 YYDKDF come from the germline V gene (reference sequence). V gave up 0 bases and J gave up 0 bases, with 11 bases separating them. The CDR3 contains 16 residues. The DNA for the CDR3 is TGTGCCACCAGCAGAGAACCAGGACAGTACCAAGAGACCCAGTACTTC. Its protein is CATSREPGQYQETQYF.

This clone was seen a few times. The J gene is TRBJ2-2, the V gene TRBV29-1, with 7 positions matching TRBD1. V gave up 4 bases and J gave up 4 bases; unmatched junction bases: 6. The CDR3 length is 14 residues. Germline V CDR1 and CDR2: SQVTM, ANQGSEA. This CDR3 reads CSVATGVVTGELFF. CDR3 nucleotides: TGCAGCGTTGCCACAGGGGTGGTCACCGGGGAGCTGTTTTTT.

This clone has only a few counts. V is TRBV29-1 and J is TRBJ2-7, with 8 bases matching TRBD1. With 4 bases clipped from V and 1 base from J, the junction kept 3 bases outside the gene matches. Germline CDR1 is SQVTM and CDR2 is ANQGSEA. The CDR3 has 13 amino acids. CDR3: CSVARDRSYEQYF. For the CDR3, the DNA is TGCAGCGTTGCCCGGGACAGGTCCTACGAGCAGTACTTC.

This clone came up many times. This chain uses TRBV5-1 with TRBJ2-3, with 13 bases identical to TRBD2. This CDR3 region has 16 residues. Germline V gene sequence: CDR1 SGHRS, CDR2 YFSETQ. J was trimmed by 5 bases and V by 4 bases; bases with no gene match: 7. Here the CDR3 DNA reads TGCGCCAGCAGCGATGGACTAGCGGGAGCGGGAGATACGCAGTATTTT. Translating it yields CASSDGLAGAGDTQYF. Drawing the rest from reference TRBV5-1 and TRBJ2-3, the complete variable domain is KAGVTQTPRYLIKTRGQQVTLSCSPISGHRSVSWYQQTPGQGLQFLFEYFSETQRNKGNFPGRFSGRQFSNSRSEMNVSTLELGDSALYLCASSDGLAGAGDTQYFGPGTRLTVL.

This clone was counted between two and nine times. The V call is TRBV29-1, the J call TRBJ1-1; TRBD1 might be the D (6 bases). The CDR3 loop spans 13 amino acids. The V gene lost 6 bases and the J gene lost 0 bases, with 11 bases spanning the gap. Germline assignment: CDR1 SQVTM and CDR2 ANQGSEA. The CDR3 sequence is CSVTRTVNTEAFF. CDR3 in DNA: TGCAGCGTAACCCGGACAGTGAACACTGAAGCTTTCTTT.

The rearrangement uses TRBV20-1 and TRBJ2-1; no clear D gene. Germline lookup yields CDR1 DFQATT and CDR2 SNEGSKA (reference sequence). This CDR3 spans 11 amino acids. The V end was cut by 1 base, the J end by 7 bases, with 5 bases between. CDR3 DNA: TGCAGTGCTAGAGTCCTGAATGAGCAGTTCTTC. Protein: CSARVLNEQFF.

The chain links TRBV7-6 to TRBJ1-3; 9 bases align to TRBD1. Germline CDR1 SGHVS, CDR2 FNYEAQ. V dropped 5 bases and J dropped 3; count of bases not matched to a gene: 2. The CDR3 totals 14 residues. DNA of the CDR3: TGTGCCAGCAGCCCGGGACAGGGTGGAAACACCATATATTTT. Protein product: CASSPGQGGNTIYF.

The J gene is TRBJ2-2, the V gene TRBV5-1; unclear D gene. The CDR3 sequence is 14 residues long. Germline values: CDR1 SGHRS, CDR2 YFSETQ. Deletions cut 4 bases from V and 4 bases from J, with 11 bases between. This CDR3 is CASSTEYSTGELFF. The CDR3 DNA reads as TGCGCCAGCAGCACCGAGTACAGCACCGGGGAGCTGTTTTTT.

The CDR3 spells CASSEQGRSYGYTF. CDR3 DNA sequence: TGTGCCAGCAGTGAACAGGGGAGAAGCTATGGCTACACCTTC. The chain is built from TRBV25-1 and TRBJ1-2, with D perhaps TRBD1 (6 bases). The length of the CDR3 is 14 residues. Trimming took off 2 bases at V and 4 bases at J, with 11 bases between the two ends. CDR1 is MGHDK and CDR2 is SYGVNS in the germline V gene.

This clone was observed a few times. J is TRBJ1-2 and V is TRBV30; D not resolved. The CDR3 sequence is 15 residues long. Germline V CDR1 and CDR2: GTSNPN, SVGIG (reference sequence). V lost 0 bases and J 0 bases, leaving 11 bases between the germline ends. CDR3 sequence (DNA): TGTGCCTGGAGTGTACCCGGAGAAGCTAACTATGGCTACACCTTC. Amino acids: CAWSVPGEANYGYTF.

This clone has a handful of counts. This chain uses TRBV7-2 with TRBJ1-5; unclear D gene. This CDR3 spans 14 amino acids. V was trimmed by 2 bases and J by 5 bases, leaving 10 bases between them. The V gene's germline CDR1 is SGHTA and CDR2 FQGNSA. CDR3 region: CASSLFTEDQPQHF. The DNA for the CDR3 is TGTGCCAGCAGCTTATTTACAGAAGATCAGCCCCAGCATTTT.

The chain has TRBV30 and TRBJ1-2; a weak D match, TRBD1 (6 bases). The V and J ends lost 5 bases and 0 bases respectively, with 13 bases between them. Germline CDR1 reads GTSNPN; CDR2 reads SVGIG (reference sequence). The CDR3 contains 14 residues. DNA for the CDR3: TGTGCCTGGTTCAACAGGGTAGCTAACTATGGCTACACCTTC. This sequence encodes CAWFNRVANYGYTF.

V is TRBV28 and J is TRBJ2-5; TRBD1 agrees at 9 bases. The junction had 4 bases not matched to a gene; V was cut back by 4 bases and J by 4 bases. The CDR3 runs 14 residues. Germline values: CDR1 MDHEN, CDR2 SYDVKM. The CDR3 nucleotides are TGTGCCAGCAGTTGGACAGGGGTAAGAGAGACCCAGTACTTC. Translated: CASSWTGVRETQYF.

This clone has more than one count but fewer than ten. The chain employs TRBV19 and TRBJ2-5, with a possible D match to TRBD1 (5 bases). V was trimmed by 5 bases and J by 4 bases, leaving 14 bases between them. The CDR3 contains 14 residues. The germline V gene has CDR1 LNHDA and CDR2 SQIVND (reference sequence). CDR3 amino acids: CASSAMGQGETQYF. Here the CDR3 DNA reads TGTGCCAGTAGTGCGATGGGTCAGGGAGAGACCCAGTACTTC.